The 28 T cell receptor beta chains in this list originate from one sample, sequenced in a study of blood T cell repertoires in COVID-19. Sequencing used immunoSEQ multiplex PCR; TCRdb keeps in-frame clones, though not all of them. The sample yields roughly 70,000 clones, roughly 72% seen once. The specimen was peripheral blood. Receptors were obtained from a man aged 55 to 69 with COVID-19, enrolled during active disease.

The chain carries TRBV10-3 and TRBJ2-3, with TRBD2 identical over 11 bases. Germline-derived CDR1 and CDR2 are ENHRY and SYGVKD. V was clipped by 4 bases and J by 4 bases; unmatched bases: 7. The length of the CDR3 is 16 residues. The chain's CDR3 is CAISVSGGVGPDTQYF. CDR3 bases: TGTGCCATCAGTGTTAGCGGGGGGGTCGGTCCAGATACGCAGTATTTT.

The chain uses TRBV6-6 and TRBJ1-1; D is possibly TRBD1 (6 bases). This CDR3 has 16 amino acids. The V gene lost 2 bases and the J gene lost 0 bases, with 13 bases spanning the gap. Germline lookup yields CDR1 MNHNY and CDR2 SVGAGI (reference sequence). The CDR3 loop reads CASSYPRQEMNTEAFF. DNA of the CDR3: TGTGCCAGCAGTTACCCCCGACAGGAGATGAACACTGAAGCTTTCTTT.

The rearrangement links TRBV5-5 to TRBJ1-1; the D gene is possibly TRBD1 (5 bases). In germline, CDR1 is SGHKS, CDR2 YYEKEE (reference sequence). The CDR3 runs to 14 residues. The V gene lost 6 bases and the J gene lost 5 bases, with 17 bases spanning the gap. The CDR3 here is CASTAAGQRTEAFF. CDR3 nucleotide sequence: TGTGCCAGCACCGCTGCAGGGCAAAGGACTGAAGCTTTCTTT.

This clone was detected only once. The chain recombines TRBV2 with TRBJ1-4, with TRBD1 as a possible D gene (5 bases). The CDR3 covers 16 residues. CDR1 is SNHLY and CDR2 is FYNNEI in the germline V gene. Trimming pared 7 bases from V and 0 bases from J, leaving 15 bases between. CDR3 sequence (DNA): TGTGCCAGCACCCCGGGGGGAATTACAACTAATGAAAAACTGTTTTTT. Its translation is CASTPGGITTNEKLFF.

The CDR3, as DNA: TGTGCCAGCAGTGGGGAGGGAGGTACGCAGTATTTT. Its translation: CASSGEGGTQYF. The V and J genes are TRBV6-6 and TRBJ2-3; 7 bases map to TRBD2. Per germline, CDR1 MNHNY and CDR2 SVGAGI (reference sequence). The CDR3 covers 12 residues. The V gene end was trimmed by 5 bases and the J gene end by 8 bases; junction bases not matched to a gene: 4.

J is TRBJ2-1 and V is TRBV6-5, with 7 bases identical to TRBD2. The CDR3 runs 14 residues. V was clipped by 6 bases and J by 7 bases; unmatched bases: 9. Germline CDR1 reads MNHEY; CDR2 reads SVGAGI. The DNA of the CDR3 is TGTGCCAGCAGGCAAGCGGGACCACCGAATGAGCAGTTCTTC. This encodes CASRQAGPPNEQFF.

The CDR3 nucleotides are TGCGCCAGCAGACAAGCGGGGGGATTAGTGGGTGAGCAGTTCTTC. It codes for CASRQAGGLVGEQFF. The J gene is TRBJ2-1, the V gene TRBV5-1; 9 nucleotides agree with TRBD2. Germline loops: CDR1 SGHRS, CDR2 YFSETQ. CDR3 length: 15 amino acids. Unmatched junction bases numbered 12, after V lost 5 bases and J lost 9 bases.

This rearrangement joins TRBV7-2 to TRBJ1-5, with a weak D call TRBD1 (5 bases). Trimming removed 3 bases from V and 4 bases from J, with 13 bases in between. The CDR3 runs 15 residues. Germline CDR1 reads SGHTA; CDR2 reads FQGNSA. The CDR3 loop reads CASSFGGVRNQPQHF. The CDR3 region has the DNA TGTGCCAGCAGCTTTGGGGGGGTAAGAAATCAGCCCCAGCATTTT.

The CDR3 spells CASSRQGPTEAFF. CDR3 nucleotide sequence: TGTGCCAGCAGCCGACAGGGTCCAACTGAAGCTTTCTTT. V usage is TRBV14 and J usage is TRBJ1-1, with 7 bases lining up with TRBD1. The germline V gene encodes CDR1 SGHDN and CDR2 FVKESK. CDR3 size: 13 residues. Unmatched junction bases numbered 4, after V lost 4 bases and J lost 5 bases.

The chain is built from TRBV2 and TRBJ2-1; D may be TRBD1 (6 bases). CDR3 length: 14 amino acids. Trimming cost V 8 bases and J 4 bases, with 15 bases left between them. CDR1 and CDR2 (germline): SNHLY, FYNNEI. CDR3 loop: CASQGTRGYNEQFF. CDR3 coding DNA: TGTGCCAGCCAAGGAACAAGGGGGTACAATGAGCAGTTCTTC.

J is TRBJ2-3 and V is TRBV5-1; unclear D gene. Trimming pared 0 bases from V and 0 bases from J, leaving 11 bases between. The germline CDR1 and CDR2 sequences are SGHRS and YFSETQ. This CDR3 spans 16 amino acids. The CDR3: CASSLGEVASTDTQYF. DNA of the CDR3: TGCGCCAGCAGCTTGGGTGAGGTTGCTAGCACAGATACGCAGTATTTT.

The chain combines TRBV20-1 with TRBJ2-1; no clear D gene. CDR3 length: 11 residues. V was shortened by 5 bases and J by 5 bases, with 7 bases between the two germline ends. Germline V gives CDR1 DFQATT, CDR2 SNEGSKA (reference sequence). As DNA, the CDR3 is TGCAGTGCTTTGCTAAACAATGAGCAGTTCTTC. Its translation: CSALLNNEQFF.

The sample holds one count of this clone. This chain links TRBV11-3 with TRBJ2-1; 7 bases agree with TRBD2. This CDR3 has 15 residues. V was pared by 3 bases and J by 5 bases, with 7 bases of the junction left unmatched. Germline V gene data show CDR1 as SGHNT and CDR2 as YENEEA. The CDR3 reads CASSLVAGVDNEQFF. DNA for the CDR3: TGTGCCAGCAGCTTGGTAGCGGGTGTCGACAATGAGCAGTTCTTC.

This clone was recorded only once. This chain uses TRBV13 with TRBJ2-3; TRBD2 aligns across 9 bases. Germline CDR1 PRHDT, CDR2 FYEKMQ (reference sequence). The CDR3 length is 15 residues. J lost 0 bases, V lost 7 bases, and 5 bases had no gene match. CDR3 in DNA: TGTGCCAGCAACCGACTAGCGGTTAGCACAGATACGCAGTATTTT. It is translated as CASNRLAVSTDTQYF.

This chain links TRBV19 with TRBJ2-7, with D hard to call. Germline V gene data show CDR1 as LNHDA and CDR2 as SQIVND (reference sequence). Between the trimmed V and J ends, which lost 3 bases and 0 bases, there was a span of 3 bases. The CDR3 is made up of 12 amino acids. This CDR3 reads CASSISSYEQYF. CDR3 bases: TGTGCCAGTAGTATCAGCTCCTACGAGCAGTACTTC.

This clone was counted once. This CDR3 is also generated by other DNA sequences in the sample. The DNA for the CDR3 is TGTGCCAGCTCACCAGGGCGTGATTCACCCCTCCACTTT. It specifies CASSPGRDSPLHF. The V call is TRBV18, the J call TRBJ1-6, with D hard to call. The CDR3 consists of 13 residues. Trimming removed 2 bases from V and 8 bases from J, with 7 bases in between. Germline V gives CDR1 KGHSH, CDR2 LQKENI.

The rearrangement joins TRBV11-2 to TRBJ2-5; D possibly corresponds to TRBD2 (5 bases). V shed 4 bases and J shed 4 bases, with 16 bases lying between them. Germline lookup yields CDR1 SGHAT and CDR2 FQNNGV. The CDR3 extends over 15 amino acids. CDR3: CASSSKPGEGETQYF. The CDR3 DNA follows: TGTGCCAGCAGCTCCAAGCCGGGTGAGGGAGAGACCCAGTACTTC.

The rearrangement joins TRBV27 to TRBJ2-3; no definite D call. The CDR3 runs to 17 residues. V lost 5 bases, J lost 0 bases, and 18 bases lay in between. CDR1 is MNHEY and CDR2 is SMNVEV in the germline V gene (reference sequence). The CDR3 spells CASSTTKLSRSTDTQYF. CDR3 bases: TGTGCCAGCAGTACCACCAAACTGTCACGGAGCACAGATACGCAGTATTTT.

V and J are TRBV24-1 and TRBJ2-7, with D hard to call. Between the trimmed V and J ends, which lost 3 bases and 4 bases, there was a span of 6 bases. Germline V gene sequence: CDR1 KGHDR, CDR2 SFDVKD. CDR3 length: 12 amino acids. DNA of the CDR3: TGTGCCACCAGTGATAACAGTTACGAGCAGTACTTC. It is translated as CATSDNSYEQYF.

The table lists this clone with a few counts. This chain uses TRBV5-1 with TRBJ2-7; TRBD1 matches 12 bases. The CDR3 runs 14 residues. Losses at the gene ends were 5 bases for V and 7 bases for J; bases not matched to a gene: 7. Germline V gives CDR1 SGHRS, CDR2 YFSETQ. The CDR3 loop is CASSPGQGAYEQYF. The CDR3 nucleotides read TGCGCCAGCAGTCCGGGACAGGGGGCTTATGAGCAGTACTTC.

The gene calls are TRBV3-1 (or the pseudogene TRBV3-2) and TRBJ2-7, with a tentative D call TRBD1 (6 bases). The CDR3 totals 14 residues. From germline, CDR1 is LGHDT and CDR2 YNNKEL (reference sequence). The V end lost 4 bases, the J end lost 3 bases, and 13 bases lay between the germline ends. Here the CDR3 DNA reads TGTGCCAGCAGCCTCAGGGGTGGCTACTACGAGCAGTACTTC. Protein product: CASSLRGGYYEQYF.

This clone was seen a handful of times. The gene calls are TRBV28 and TRBJ2-3, with a weak D call TRBD2 (6 bases). Germline V gene lookup returns CDR1 MDHEN and CDR2 SYDVKM. Trimming took 8 bases from V and 3 from J, leaving 15 bases between them. The CDR3 has 14 amino acids. The CDR3 region has the DNA TGTGCCAGCGGGAGGACTTGGCGGACAGATACGCAGTATTTT. This gives the protein CASGRTWRTDTQYF. The variable domain in full, completed from reference TRBV28 and TRBJ2-3, reads DVKVTQSSRYLVKRTGEKVFLECVQDMDHENMFWYRQDPGLGLRLIYFSYDVKMKEKGDIPEGYSVSREKKERFSLILESASTNQTSMYLCASGRTWRTDTQYFGPGTRLTVL.

Written as DNA, the CDR3 is TGTGCCACCAGTGATTTAGAGGGTTGGAACACTGAAGCTTTCTTT. Translating it yields CATSDLEGWNTEAFF. The J gene is TRBJ1-1, the V gene TRBV24-1; no firm D call. The CDR3 loop spans 15 amino acids. V dropped 1 base and J dropped 1 base, with 9 bases sitting between them. The V gene's germline CDR1 is KGHDR and CDR2 SFDVKD.

This chain links TRBV7-3 with TRBJ2-2; 7 nucleotides align to TRBD1. The CDR3 runs 15 residues. Trimming removed 2 bases from V and 0 bases from J; junction bases left unmatched: 0. Looked up from germline, CDR1 is SGHTA and CDR2 is FQGTGA. As DNA, the CDR3 is TGTGCCAGCAGCTTACAGGGGGCGAACACCGGGGAGCTGTTTTTT. Protein: CASSLQGANTGELFF.

This clone was seen a few times. The CDR3 here is CASSHRDSYYGYTF. CDR3 sequence (DNA): TGTGCCAGCAGCCATCGCGACAGCTACTATGGCTACACCTTC. This chain connects TRBV3-1 (or the pseudogene TRBV3-2) to TRBJ1-2; perhaps TRBD1 as D (5 bases). V lost 3 bases and J lost 3, with 11 bases in between. CDR3 length equals 14 residues. The germline V gene encodes CDR1 LGHDT and CDR2 YNNKEL (reference sequence).

The V gene is TRBV24-1, the J gene TRBJ2-5; maybe TRBD1 (5 bases). V lost 1 base and J 2 bases, leaving 13 bases between the germline ends. The CDR3 runs 16 residues. The germline V gene has CDR1 KGHDR and CDR2 SFDVKD. CDR3 DNA: TGTGCCACCAGTGATTTTGGTAGGGGCAAACAAGAGACCCAGTACTTC. Encoded protein: CATSDFGRGKQETQYF.

This chain links TRBV5-1 with TRBJ2-1, with D maybe TRBD2 (5 bases). The CDR3 is made up of 16 amino acids. Trimming removed 2 bases at V and 2 bases at J, with 14 bases between. Germline CDR1 reads SGHRS; CDR2 reads YFSETQ. CDR3 loop: CASSFFSSSAYNEQFF. The CDR3 bases are TGCGCCAGCAGCTTCTTTTCTAGCTCGGCCTACAATGAGCAGTTCTTC.

The V call is TRBV28, the J call TRBJ2-2, with 9 bases fitting TRBD1. Germline lookup yields CDR1 MDHEN and CDR2 SYDVKM. The CDR3 covers 16 residues. The junction had 13 bases not matched to a gene; V was cut back by 7 bases and J by 7 bases. CDR3 coding DNA: TGTGCCAGCACCCTAGGACAGGGGTGGGGAGGCGGGGAGCTGTTTTTT. Encoded protein: CASTLGQGWGGGELFF. The full variable domain, with the rest looked up from reference TRBV28 and TRBJ2-2, is DVKVTQSSRYLVKRTGEKVFLECVQDMDHENMFWYRQDPGLGLRLIYFSYDVKMKEKGDIPEGYSVSREKKERFSLILESASTNQTSMYLCASTLGQGWGGGELFFGEGSRLTVL.